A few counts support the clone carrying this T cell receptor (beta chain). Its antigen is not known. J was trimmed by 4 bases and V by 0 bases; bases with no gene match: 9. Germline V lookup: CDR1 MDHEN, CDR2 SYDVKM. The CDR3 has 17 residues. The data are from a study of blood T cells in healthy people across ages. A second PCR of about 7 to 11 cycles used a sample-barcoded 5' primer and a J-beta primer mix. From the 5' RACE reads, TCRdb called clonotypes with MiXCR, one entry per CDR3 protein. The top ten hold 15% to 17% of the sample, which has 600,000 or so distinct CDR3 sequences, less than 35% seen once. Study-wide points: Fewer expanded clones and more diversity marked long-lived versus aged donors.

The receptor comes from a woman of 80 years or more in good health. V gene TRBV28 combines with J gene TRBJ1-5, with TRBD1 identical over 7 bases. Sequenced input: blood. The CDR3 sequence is CASSLWGSGGRNQPQHF. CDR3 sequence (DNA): TGTGCCAGCAGTTTATGGGGGTCAGGGGGAAGGAATCAGCCCCAGCATTTT.